Below, 7 T cell receptor beta chains from the same sample are listed, as sequenced in a study of blood T cells in healthy people across ages. With a J-beta primer mix and a sample-barcoded 5' primer, a second PCR ran about 7 to 12 cycles. TCRdb re-called the 5' RACE reads through MiXCR, storing one row per CDR3 protein. The sample lists about 760,000 distinct CDR3 sequences, more than 50% occurring once. The sequenced sample consisted of blood. These receptors were collected from a man between 35 and 55 years old in good health.

This chain uses TRBV24-1 with TRBJ2-1, with unresolved D. Germline-derived CDR1 and CDR2 are KGHDR and SFDVKD. This CDR3 has 14 residues. The V and J ends lost 10 bases and 0 bases respectively, with 12 bases between them. The CDR3 protein is CATNRGSSYNEQFF. Here the CDR3 DNA reads TGTGCCACAAACCGTGGAAGCTCCTACAATGAGCAGTTCTTC.

The chain carries TRBV12-3 or TRBV12-4 and TRBJ2-3; weak D call: TRBD2 (5 bases). The CDR3 is 14 amino acids. Deletions cut 7 bases from V and 5 bases from J, with 16 bases between. The CDR3 sequence: CASTLLNGGDTQYF. The CDR3 coding sequence is TGTGCCAGCACCCTTCTTAACGGAGGAGATACGCAGTATTTT.

Remarks on this clonotype: Its ends do not fully match the called genes, so a read error is possible. This chain connects TRBV6-5 to TRBJ2-1; tentatively, D is TRBD2 (7 bases). CDR3 length equals 13 residues. CDR1 and CDR2 from the germline V gene are MNHEY and SVGAGI. Here the CDR3 DNA reads TGCGCCAGCAGCTTGGAGGGGGGGCGAAAGCAGTTCTTC. It translates to CASSLEGGRKQFF.

V and J are TRBV24-1 and TRBJ2-4; D tentatively fits TRBD1 or TRBD2 (7 bases each). The tail of the sequence fits TRBJ2-7 better, so the J call may be wrong. This CDR3 is 23 amino acids long. Per the germline V gene, CDR1 is KGHDR and CDR2 is SFDVKD. CDR3 region: CATSDHGQALTVRRGNPPHEQYF. The CDR3 region has the DNA TGTGCCACCAGTGATCACGGACAGGCCCTGACTGTCAGGCGGGGGAATCCCCCACACGAGCAGTACTTC.

A single count supports this clonotype. The chain couples TRBV20-1 to TRBJ2-4; 7 bases fit TRBD1. Gene TRBJ2-7 matches the end of the DNA better, so the J call may be wrong. The CDR3 totals 13 residues. Germline CDR1 reads DFQATT; CDR2 reads SNEGSKA (reference sequence). The CDR3 is CSATGTVVYEQYF. CDR3 DNA: TGCAGTGCAACCGGGACAGTCGTTTACGAGCAGTACTTC.

The chain combines TRBV19 with TRBJ1-4; 8 bases map to TRBD1. The CDR3 runs 17 residues. CDR1 and CDR2 from the germline V gene are LNHDA and SQIVND (reference sequence). J was trimmed by 0 bases and V by 3 bases; bases with no gene match: 6. The CDR3: CASSMGTGIATNEKLFF. The CDR3, as DNA: TGTGCCAGTAGTATGGGGACAGGTATTGCAACTAATGAAAAACTGTTTTTT.

The rearrangement uses TRBV29-1 and TRBJ1-1, with D hard to call. V was pared by 0 bases and J by 0 bases, with 5 bases between. Germline V CDR1 and CDR2: SQVTM, ANQGSEA. The CDR3 length is 13 residues. The CDR3 DNA reads TGCAGCGTTGAAGATCCTGTGAACACTGAAGCTTTCTTT. Translating gives CSVEDPVNTEAFF.